This note documents a single T cell receptor (beta chain) sequence. This clone's antigen is unknown. One base away there is no much larger clone; base qualities are not given. The immunoSEQ Assay, a bias-controlled multiplex PCR, was used to amplify TCRbeta CDR3 regions from genomic DNA. From the authors' description of their analysis: The number of nucleated cells in each sample was estimated from the amplification of reference gene primers within the assay. To quantify the absolute abundance of each unique TCRbeta CDR3 rearrangement, sequence reads were collapsed and filtered. For each sample, productive Simpson clonality was calculated as the square root of Simpson's diversity index over productive rearrangements. Held by TCRdb, this immuneACCESS table contains in-frame sequences only and omits some clones. Under half of the omission traces to an unresolved V gene where checked; the cause of the rest is unknown. V, J and clone size derive from that table, while D and trimming were established from the DNA sequence. The sample has 110,000 or so clones on record, 85% to 90% of them singletons. Jointly, the top ten make up approximately 5.1% of the sample.

This sample stems from a study of blood T cell repertoires in COVID-19 (TCRdb year 2020). A note on the overall study: Samples from collaborators originated in the United States, Italy and Spain and spanned both the acute and convalescent phases of COVID-19. The prospective study material was composed of cDNA or gDNA derived from T cells, B-cell-depleted T cells, or PBMCs. Where HLA class I and class II types were available, the types were taken from metadata supplied by the sample provider, not from assay-based typing. The sample metadata nearly always contained a de-identified subject ID, COVID-19 status, age in years and sex. Subjects who had been exposed to COVID-19, were actively infected with it, or had recovered from it provided the deeply sampled blood TCRbeta repertoires that made up the dataset. Samples were obtained from the ongoing ImmuneRACE study (first 160 participants) and from approximately 1,200 subjects provided by 6 global collaborators. The repertoires were released in a freely available public database intended as a resource for research on the immune response to SARS-CoV-2.

One collaborating source in Seattle enrolled patients during active infection and followed them longitudinally through the course of disease. Each collaborating institution followed its own protocols to collect whole blood in K2EDTA tubes. Collaborator samples were shipped for TCRbeta analysis as frozen whole blood, isolated PBMCs, or DNA extracted from either sample type. CDR1 and CDR2 (DFQATT, SNEGSKA) derive from the germline V gene (reference sequence). V lost 3 bases and J lost 0 bases; the stretch between them is 17 bases long. The CDR3 sequence holds 16 residues, the cysteine and phenylalanine included. Only the CDR3 region is kept as DNA, spanning 48 bases read in frame from base 1. Study-wide conclusions, independent of this receptor: The amount of clinical and demographic metadata varied by source and participant and was provided uncurated.

Source material: peripheral blood. The chain is assembled from TRBV20-1 and TRBJ2-5; the D gene is possibly TRBD1, with 6 bases matching. The origin of this receptor is a woman aged 60-75 years with COVID-19, enrolled during active disease. The CDR3 region reads CSASPRFRGYQETQYF. The DNA reads TGCAGTGCTAGTCCCCGCTTCAGGGGATACCAAGAGACCCAGTACTTC.